This T cell receptor (beta chain) derives from a study of cytomegalovirus exposure and HLA in healthy donors. CDR3 length: 17 amino acids. PCR was performed using 60 Vbeta and 13 Jbeta primers. The table came from immunoSEQ multiplex PCR; TCRdb's copy has only in-frame clones and leaves some out. Of over 100,000 clones listed, approximately 82% are singletons. The clonotype was recovered from a female donor in good health and CMV-seronegative. This rearrangement joins TRBV21-1 to TRBJ2-7; the D segment call TRBD2 is taken from the table without a DNA check. TRBV21-1 is a pseudogene locus. Sequencing was performed on PBMCs. The CDR3 DNA follows: TGTGCCAGCAGCAAAGAGGTCGCTAGCGGGAGGGCCTACGAGCAGTACTTC. Its translation is CASSKEVASGRAYEQYF.